These 12 T cell receptor beta chains originate from one sample sequenced in a study of T cell responses to AZD1222 COVID-19 vaccine. Generated by immunoSEQ multiplex PCR, the TCRdb table keeps only in-frame clones and is missing some. The data hold approximately 110,000 clones, with roughly 85% observed a single time. Here the sequenced sample was peripheral blood, taken 28 days after the second AZD1222 dose. The origin of the receptors is an adult who received the AZD1222 COVID-19 vaccine.

The gene calls are TRBV7-9 and TRBJ2-5, with 8 bases that match TRBD1. The V gene's germline CDR1 is SEHNR and CDR2 FQNEAQ (reference sequence). This CDR3 contains 15 residues. The J segment lost 0 bases and the V segment lost 4 bases, leaving 4 bases of the junction unmatched. The CDR3 DNA follows: TGTGCCAGCAGCTGGGGGACAGGCCACCAAGAGACCCAGTACTTC. It yields the protein CASSWGTGHQETQYF.

This rearrangement joins TRBV2 to TRBJ2-5; D gene ambiguous. CDR1 is SNHLY, CDR2 FYNNEI, per germline. V lost 2 bases and J 3 bases, leaving 7 bases between the germline ends. This CDR3 comprises 13 residues. CDR3 protein: CASSEHAEETQYF. CDR3 bases: TGTGCCAGCAGTGAACACGCGGAAGAGACCCAGTACTTC.

This clone was counted a single time. The rearrangement uses TRBV27 and TRBJ2-1; D perhaps matches TRBD2 (6 bases). V was clipped by 3 bases and J by 10 bases, with 19 bases between them. The CDR3 has 15 amino acids. Germline V CDR1 and CDR2: MNHEY, SMNVEV (reference sequence). CDR3 sequence reads: CASSFWGTQGGEQFF. The CDR3 DNA reads as TGTGCCAGCAGTTTTTGGGGGACTCAGGGCGGGGAGCAGTTCTTC.

J is TRBJ1-1 and V is TRBV5-1; D is perhaps TRBD1 (5 bases). The V end lost 1 base, the J end lost 6 bases, and 22 bases lay between the germline ends. This CDR3 spans 17 amino acids. Germline CDR1 reads SGHRS; CDR2 reads YFSETQ. CDR3 sequence: CASSLQGGGHPKAEAFF. CDR3 coding DNA: TGCGCCAGCAGCTTGCAGGGCGGAGGACATCCGAAGGCTGAAGCTTTCTTT.

The rearrangement links TRBV30 to TRBJ2-3, with no clear D. From germline, CDR1 is GTSNPN and CDR2 SVGIG (reference sequence). The CDR3 is 12 residues long. The V end was cut by 3 bases, the J end by 0 bases, with 4 bases between. DNA of the CDR3: TGTGCCTGGAGGGAAAGCACAGATACGCAGTATTTT. It encodes CAWRESTDTQYF.

The chain links TRBV4-1 to TRBJ1-1; D call uncertain. Germline assignment: CDR1 MGHRA and CDR2 YSYEKL. V lost 4 bases, J lost 3 bases, and 15 bases lay in between. The CDR3 sequence is 15 residues long. CDR3 residues: CASSPGRAGYTEAFF. CDR3 bases: TGCGCCAGCAGCCCTGGGAGGGCAGGCTACACTGAAGCTTTCTTT.

This chain joins TRBV5-1 and TRBJ2-7, with D maybe TRBD2 (7 bases). Germline assignment: CDR1 SGHRS and CDR2 YFSETQ. This CDR3 has 15 residues. V was pared by 0 bases and J by 3 bases, with 13 bases between. CDR3 residues: CASSLEGGGDYEQYF. The CDR3 nucleotides read TGCGCCAGCAGCTTGGAGGGAGGGGGAGACTACGAGCAGTACTTC. Together with reference TRBV5-1 and TRBJ2-7, the CDR3 gives the full variable domain: KAGVTQTPRYLIKTRGQQVTLSCSPISGHRSVSWYQQTPGQGLQFLFEYFSETQRNKGNFPGRFSGRQFSNSRSEMNVSTLELGDSALYLCASSLEGGGDYEQYFGPGTRLTVT.

The chain uses TRBV18 and TRBJ2-7; TRBD2 agrees at 12 bases. Unmatched junction bases numbered 3, after V lost 4 bases and J lost 2 bases. The CDR3 has 15 amino acids. Germline assignment: CDR1 KGHSH and CDR2 LQKENI. CDR3 region: CASSLRTSGAYEQYF. Written as DNA, the CDR3 is TGTGCCAGCTCACTACGGACTAGCGGGGCCTACGAGCAGTACTTC.

The chain is built from TRBV18 and TRBJ1-5; the D is unclear. The V end was cut by 6 bases, the J end by 7 bases, with 13 bases between. CDR3 length: 13 amino acids. The germline V gene has CDR1 KGHSH and CDR2 LQKENI. CDR3 protein: CASSQSPDQPQHF. The CDR3, as DNA: TGTGCCAGCTCTCAGAGTCCCGACCAGCCCCAGCATTTT.

The chain employs TRBV6-5 and TRBJ1-6; 10 bases match TRBD1. V dropped 2 bases and J dropped 9; count of bases not matched to a gene: 4. Germline V gene data show CDR1 as MNHEY and CDR2 as SVGAGI. The CDR3 runs to 15 residues. The CDR3 DNA reads as TGTGCCAGCAGTTACGGGACAGGGGTTGGTTCACCCCTCCACTTT. It encodes CASSYGTGVGSPLHF.

In this sample, this clone turned up a few times. J is TRBJ1-4 and V is TRBV19; TRBD1 agrees at 7 bases. Germline V gene lookup returns CDR1 LNHDA and CDR2 SQIVND (reference sequence). The CDR3 sequence is 17 residues long. The ends lost 6 bases at V and 7 bases at J; junction bases unmatched: 17. The CDR3 sequence is CASSHPLFRGRLEKLFF. CDR3 in DNA: TGTGCCAGTAGCCACCCTTTGTTTAGGGGGCGTCTTGAAAAACTGTTTTTT.

The chain links TRBV3-1 (or the pseudogene TRBV3-2) to TRBJ2-7; 7 nucleotides agree with TRBD1. This CDR3 comprises 14 residues. The V segment lost 6 bases and the J segment 0 bases; nucleotides outside the gene matches: 5. Germline values: CDR1 LGHDT, CDR2 YNNKEL (reference sequence). The CDR3 reads CASRHRGSSYEQYF. Written as DNA, the CDR3 is TGTGCCAGCAGACACAGGGGCTCCTCCTACGAGCAGTACTTC.